This TCR beta chain came from a study of OX40 agonist ivuxolimab in advanced cancers. Study context: The study enrolled dose-escalation patients with hepatocellular carcinoma, melanoma, renal cell or head and neck cancer. Prior anti-PD-1, anti-PD-L1 or anti-CTLA-4 therapy was allowed; more than 30% had some.

Germline V gives CDR1 MNHEY, CDR2 SMNVEV (reference sequence). The CDR3 totals 13 residues. As to this clone: Its cognate antigen is unknown. Mismatch with germline at one junction end may stem from a read error.

Study-level results: Among patients with partial responses at 0.1-3.0 mg/kg, clonal expansion was among the lowest. At doses 0.1 to 3.0 mg/kg, CD4+ and CD8+ clones expanded.

Data came from immunoSEQ multiplex PCR; TCRdb stores just in-frame clones and leaves some out. The table has tens of thousands of clones, over 75% seen once. The sample in question was CD4+ or CD8+ T cells sorted from blood, obtained in a trial of the OX40 agonist ivuxolimab. J is TRBJ2-5 and V is TRBV27; 8 bases line up with TRBD1. The clonotype comes from an adult with an advanced solid tumor such as melanoma, head and neck, liver or kidney cancer. The CDR3: CAGSQGARETQYF. The CDR3 region has the DNA TGTGCCGGCAGTCAGGGGGCAAGGGAGACCCAGTACTTC.